Presented here are 26 T cell receptor beta chains from one specimen sequenced in a study of blood T cells in healthy people across ages. Then a second PCR, running roughly 6 to 12 cycles, was carried out with a sample-barcoded 5' primer and a J-beta primer mix. TCRdb fed the 5' RACE reads into MiXCR, producing one record per CDR3 protein. The profile shows roughly 800,000 distinct CDR3 sequences, around 25% of them singletons. These data were also filed under a second study, of T cells of mothers and their children.

Sequenced: blood. The receptors here all came from a boy aged 5 to 17 in good health.

This chain uses TRBV20-1 with TRBJ2-5; 9 bases align to TRBD2. The J call is doubtful: the DNA matches TRBJ2-7 better. This CDR3 has 14 amino acids. Germline-derived CDR1 and CDR2 are DFQATT and SNEGSKA (reference sequence). CDR3 nucleotide sequence: TGCAGTGCTAGTAGCGGGGGCCCCGATTACGAGCAGTACTTC. Translation: CSASSGGPDYEQYF.

This clonotype was recorded a few times. The J gene is TRBJ2-2, the V gene TRBV20-1, with 7 bases matching TRBD1. Germline CDR1 reads DFQATT; CDR2 reads SNEGSKA (reference sequence). The junction had 3 bases not matched to a gene; V was cut back by 0 bases and J by 5 bases. This CDR3 region has 14 residues. This CDR3 is CSARERRGTGELFF. The CDR3 nucleotides are TGCAGTGCTAGAGAGCGCAGGGGGACCGGGGAGCTGTTTTTT.

This clonotype has more than one count but fewer than ten. V usage is TRBV10-3 and J usage is TRBJ2-1; weak D call: TRBD1 (6 bases). With 8 bases removed from V and 6 bases from J, the gap between germline ends came to 17 bases. Germline CDR1 is ENHRY and CDR2 is SYGVKD. This CDR3 is built from 14 residues. The CDR3 DNA reads as TGTGCCATCGCACGGTCAGGGGACCTCAATGAGCAGTTCTTC. Protein sequence: CAIARSGDLNEQFF.

About this clonotype itself: A read error may produce the germline difference seen at one junction end. J is TRBJ2-5 and V is TRBV20-1; maybe TRBD2 (5 bases). This CDR3 is built from 10 residues. Germline V gene lookup returns CDR1 DFQATT and CDR2 SNEGSKA (reference sequence). CDR3 in amino acids: CSTSFETQYF. CDR3 nucleotides: TGCAGTACTAGTTTCGAGACCCAGTACTTC.

The chain uses TRBV7-2 and TRBJ2-1; D is ambiguous. The CDR3 length is 15 residues. Trimming stripped 1 base from V and 0 bases from J, with 7 bases between. The germline CDR1 and CDR2 sequences are SGHTA and FQGNSA. In DNA form, the CDR3 reads TGTGCCAGCAGCTTAGTTTCTAGCTCCTACAATGAGCAGTTCTTC. Its protein is CASSLVSSSYNEQFF.

The CDR3 DNA reads TGTGCCAGCAGCGTAGCGCCGGGGGCCTACAATGAGCAGTTCTTC. Amino acids: CASSVAPGAYNEQFF. The V call is TRBV9, the J call TRBJ2-1; D is possibly TRBD2 (6 bases). V lost 0 bases to trimming and J lost 2 bases, with 9 bases between them. This CDR3 region has 15 residues. Per germline, CDR1 SGDLS and CDR2 YYNGEE. Full variable domain (missing parts from reference TRBV9 and TRBJ2-1): DSGVTQTPKHLITATGQRVTLRCSPRSGDLSVYWYQQSLDQGLQFLIQYYNGEERAKGNILERFSAQQFPDLHSELNLSSLELGDSALYFCASSVAPGAYNEQFFGPGTRLTVL.

This clonotype came up a few times. The rearrangement joins TRBV10-3 to TRBJ2-7, with a tentative D call TRBD2 (7 bases). The germline V gene has CDR1 ENHRY and CDR2 SYGVKD. The CDR3 sequence is 16 residues long. The V end was cut by 6 bases, the J end by 3 bases, with 21 bases between. The CDR3 DNA reads TGTGCCATCAGCTATCTTGGGGGGGCCAATCTCTACGAGCAGTACTTC. Amino acid sequence: CAISYLGGANLYEQYF.

The J gene is TRBJ2-7, the V gene TRBV7-8, with TRBD1 as a possible D gene (6 bases). The V end was cut by 5 bases, the J end by 1 base, with 15 bases between. Germline assignment: CDR1 SGHVS and CDR2 FQNEAQ. The CDR3 loop spans 15 amino acids. DNA of the CDR3: TGTGCCAGCAGCGGCCAGGGGAGTGGATCCTACGAGCAGTACTTC. This gives the protein CASSGQGSGSYEQYF. The variable domain in full, completed from reference TRBV7-8 and TRBJ2-7, reads GAGVSQSPRYKVAKRGQDVALRCDPISGHVSLFWYQQALGQGPEFLTYFQNEAQLDKSGLPSDRFFAERPEGSVSTLKIQRTQQEDSAVYLCASSGQGSGSYEQYFGPGTRLTVT.

This clonotype showed up just a few times. The chain recombines TRBV15 with TRBJ2-7; 7 bases match TRBD1. Trimming at V came to 5 bases and at J to 5 bases, leaving 6 bases not matched to a gene. The CDR3 has 13 residues. Germline V CDR1 and CDR2: LNHNV, YYDKDF (reference sequence). This chain's CDR3 is CATSLSDRDEQYF. The DNA of the CDR3 is TGTGCCACCAGCTTGAGCGACAGGGACGAGCAGTACTTC.

This clonotype was seen more than once but under ten times. The rearrangement joins TRBV7-2 to TRBJ2-3; the match to TRBD2 covers 10 bases. The germline gives CDR1 SGHTA, CDR2 FQGNSA. The CDR3 extends over 17 amino acids. The trim removed 1 base at V and 0 bases at J, leaving 4 bases unmatched. The CDR3 DNA is TGTGCCAGCAGCTTAGAACTAGCGGGACAAAGCACAGATACGCAGTATTTT. This encodes CASSLELAGQSTDTQYF.

The J gene is TRBJ2-2, the V gene TRBV2, with D hard to call. Germline V gives CDR1 SNHLY, CDR2 FYNNEI. The CDR3 covers 15 residues. Trimming removed 2 bases at V and 3 bases at J, with 10 bases between. This chain's CDR3 is CASSELGPDTGELFF. CDR3 in DNA: TGTGCCAGCAGTGAACTCGGCCCTGACACCGGGGAGCTGTTTTTT.

The chain couples TRBV7-8 to TRBJ2-1, with 7 bases fitting TRBD1. J lost 2 bases, V lost 1 base, and 8 bases had no gene match. This CDR3 contains 17 residues. CDR1 and CDR2 from the germline V gene are SGHVS and FQNEAQ. In DNA form, the CDR3 reads TGTGCCAGCAGCTTAGAAGAGGGGGCTTTCCCCTACAATGAGCAGTTCTTC. Amino acids: CASSLEEGAFPYNEQFF.

This clonotype was picked up a small number of times. V and J are TRBV12-5 and TRBJ2-2; the D gene is possibly TRBD2 (6 bases). The germline gives CDR1 LGHNT, CDR2 FRNRAP. The CDR3 spans 14 residues. V was trimmed by 3 bases and J by 8 bases, leaving 13 bases between them. CDR3 residues: CASGLHGSSGELFF. The CDR3 region has the DNA TGTGCTAGTGGTTTACACGGGAGTTCGGGGGAGCTGTTTTTT.

This clonotype was detected a few times. The CDR3 nucleotides read TGTGCCAGCAGCTTAGGTAGCGGGAGGATCGGGTTCGGCGAGCAGTACTTC. Encoded protein: CASSLGSGRIGFGEQYF. This chain joins TRBV7-6 and TRBJ2-7; TRBD2 aligns across 10 bases. Trimming removed 1 base from V and 6 bases from J; junction bases left unmatched: 12. CDR3 size: 17 residues. The germline V gene has CDR1 SGHVS and CDR2 FNYEAQ.

There are a few counts of this clonotype. The V call is TRBV27, the J call TRBJ2-5; D gene uncertain. Near its end, the DNA agrees better with TRBJ2-7, so the J call may be wrong. The CDR3 has 13 residues. Germline loops: CDR1 MNHEY, CDR2 SMNVEV (reference sequence). The CDR3 loop is CAVAPGISYEQYF. The DNA for the CDR3 is TGTGCCGTCGCTCCGGGCATCTCCTACGAGCAGTACTTC.

This clonotype was detected ten times or more. The gene calls are TRBV3-1 and TRBJ1-3; 8 nucleotides match TRBD1. Germline loops: CDR1 LGHDT, CDR2 YNNKEL (reference sequence). The CDR3 is 15 residues long. V was pared by 4 bases and J by 2 bases, with 4 bases of the junction left unmatched. The CDR3 spells CASSRTGTTGNTIYF. The CDR3 coding sequence is TGTGCCAGCAGCCGGACAGGGACGACTGGAAACACCATATATTTT. Complete variable domain (other parts from reference TRBV3-1 and TRBJ1-3): DTAVSQTPKYLVTQMGNDKSIKCEQNLGHDTMYWYKQDSKKFLKIMFSYNNKELIINETVPNRFSPKSPDKAHLNLHINSLELGDSAVYFCASSRTGTTGNTIYFGEGSWLTVV.

This clonotype was counted a few times. The chain carries TRBV5-1 and TRBJ2-5; 10 bases line up with TRBD2. The J call may not be correct, given that the DNA end is closer to TRBJ2-1. The CDR3 has 17 residues. CDR1 and CDR2 (germline): SGHRS, YFSETQ. The CDR3 loop is CASSQVGGTSASREQFF. CDR3 sequence (DNA): TGCGCCAGCAGCCAGGTAGGGGGGACTAGCGCCTCTAGGGAGCAGTTCTTC.

The CDR3 DNA reads as TGTGCCAGCAGAGGGGTGGCAGAGACCCAGTACTTC. Translated, it gives CASRGVAETQYF. V is TRBV2 and J is TRBJ2-5; tentative D call: TRBD1 (5 bases). V was cut by 6 bases and J by 4 bases, with 9 bases left in between. Germline V gene data show CDR1 as SNHLY and CDR2 as FYNNEI. The CDR3 is 12 residues long.

The chain links TRBV7-7 to TRBJ2-1; 8 positions match TRBD2. V was clipped by 5 bases and J by 8 bases; unmatched bases: 11. The CDR3 length is 15 residues. Germline V gene sequence: CDR1 SSHAT, CDR2 FNYEAQ (reference sequence). CDR3 DNA sequence: TGTGCCAGCAGCAAGAAAGCGGGAGCCTTTGATGAGCAGTTCTTC. Translating gives CASSKKAGAFDEQFF.

This clonotype was seen only a few times. The CDR3 loop is CASSVESYGYTF. The CDR3 bases are TGTGCCAGCAGTGTTGAAAGCTATGGCTACACCTTC. The V gene is TRBV5-6, the J gene TRBJ1-2; the D is unclear. Germline loops: CDR1 SGHDT, CDR2 YYEEEE. The ends were cut back, 5 bases at V and 4 bases at J, with 9 bases in the middle. The CDR3 runs to 12 residues.

This clonotype was found a few times. The rearrangement links TRBV28 to TRBJ1-4, with D tentatively TRBD1 (5 bases). Germline loops: CDR1 MDHEN, CDR2 SYDVKM. Trimming removed 8 bases at V and 8 bases at J, with 18 bases between. The CDR3 has 14 amino acids. The CDR3 spells CASARGSVVEKLFF. CDR3 nucleotide sequence: TGTGCCAGCGCAAGGGGAAGTGTAGTCGAAAAACTGTTTTTT.

The chain carries TRBV20-1 and TRBJ2-1; 9 nucleotides line up with TRBD2. CDR1 and CDR2 (germline): DFQATT, SNEGSKA (reference sequence). The CDR3 runs to 16 residues. V shed 0 bases and J 5 bases; nucleotides not matched to a gene: 8. In nucleotides, the CDR3 is TGCAGTGCTAGAGATTGGCGGGAGGGGTCCCACAATGAGCAGTTCTTC. This sequence encodes CSARDWREGSHNEQFF.

This chain connects TRBV6-2 or TRBV6-3 to TRBJ2-1; 8 bases match TRBD2. Germline values: CDR1 MNHEY, CDR2 SVGEGT. The length of the CDR3 is 16 residues. Trimming at V came to 0 bases and at J to 2 bases, leaving 3 bases not matched to a gene. Here the CDR3 DNA reads TGTGCCAGCAGTTACTCGACCGGGAGGGCCTACAATGAGCAGTTCTTC. It is translated as CASSYSTGRAYNEQFF.

This clonotype showed up just a few times. J is TRBJ1-4 and V is TRBV3-1; no definite D call. The germline V gene has CDR1 LGHDT and CDR2 YNNKEL (reference sequence). CDR3 size: 15 residues. V was cut by 2 bases and J by 8 bases, with 15 bases left in between. This CDR3 is CASSQRGAPGEKLFF. In nucleotides, the CDR3 is TGTGCCAGCAGCCAAAGAGGAGCGCCCGGGGAAAAACTGTTTTTT.

This chain uses TRBV28 with TRBJ2-2; 9 bases line up with TRBD1. The germline V gene has CDR1 MDHEN and CDR2 SYDVKM. The CDR3 sequence is 19 residues long. Trimming removed 2 bases from V and 4 bases from J; junction bases left unmatched: 14. CDR3 sequence: CASSLISFRDRDSTGELFF. The CDR3 region has the DNA TGTGCCAGCAGTTTAATTTCGTTCCGGGACAGGGATTCCACCGGGGAGCTGTTTTTT.

The chain has TRBV7-8 and TRBJ1-3; D might be TRBD1 (5 bases). Germline V gene sequence: CDR1 SGHVS, CDR2 FQNEAQ. CDR3 size: 16 residues. V lost 5 bases to trimming and J lost 4 bases, with 18 bases between them. The CDR3 spells CASSPNAGTVGNTIYF. In DNA, the CDR3 is TGTGCCAGCAGCCCCAATGCCGGGACGGTGGGAAACACCATATATTTT.